The present T cell receptor beta chain was sequenced within a study of shared clonotypes between healthy human individuals. On the study more broadly: Donors had three CD4 naive, three CD4 memory, two CD8 naive and one CD8 memory plate apiece. General study points: Large depth notwithstanding, sorted-subset sequencing proved incomplete by rarefaction.

Each cell subset's genomic DNA was divided evenly among several immunoSEQ plates. Using around 200 ng DNA, 30,000 to 35,000 T cell genomes, the sorted-subset replicate PCRs were run. The assay was immunoSEQ multiplex PCR, and TCRdb's table has in-frame clones only and misses some. Of approximately 1.9 million clones in the sample, 93% were seen once. Terminally differentiated effector memory CD45RA+ cells were excluded by CCR7 positive selection of CD45RO-negative cells. This clone was picked up one time. Its target is unknown. This TCR came from a man aged 18 to 30 in good health. Some clones in this sample may be carry-over from other donors' samples. Sample: naive CD8+ T cells from PBMCs.

Here the CDR3 DNA reads TGTGCCAGCAGCTTAGATGGCCGCAGGGGTTGGCTCGACAATGAGCAGTTCTTC. As protein: CASSLDGRRGWLDNEQFF. The chain couples TRBV7-9 to TRBJ2-1; D perhaps matches TRBD1 (6 bases). V was shortened by 1 base and J by 5 bases, with 21 bases between the two germline ends. The CDR3 has 18 residues. The germline CDR1 and CDR2 sequences are SEHNR and FQNEAQ (reference sequence).